This T cell receptor beta chain was observed in a study of blood T cell repertoires in COVID-19. Study-wide background: Acute and convalescent COVID-19 samples came from the United States, Italy and Spain. Sources were T cells, B-cell-depleted T cells, or PBMCs; the material itself was cDNA or gDNA.

The germline V and J ends were trimmed by 4 bases and 4 bases, with 7 bases remaining between them. There are 12 residues in the CDR3. Germline V gene lookup returns CDR1 SNHLY and CDR2 FYNNEI. The method was immunoSEQ multiplex PCR; TCRdb's version includes in-frame clones alone and lacks a portion of them. The sample holds approximately 140,000 clones, around 90% seen once. Input material: peripheral blood. The chain couples TRBV2 to TRBJ1-2; D gene ambiguous. The sequence derives from an older woman with active or convalescent COVID-19. CDR3 sequence (DNA): TGTGCCAGCAGTGCCCGGGGCTATGGCTACACCTTC. Its translation is CASSARGYGYTF.